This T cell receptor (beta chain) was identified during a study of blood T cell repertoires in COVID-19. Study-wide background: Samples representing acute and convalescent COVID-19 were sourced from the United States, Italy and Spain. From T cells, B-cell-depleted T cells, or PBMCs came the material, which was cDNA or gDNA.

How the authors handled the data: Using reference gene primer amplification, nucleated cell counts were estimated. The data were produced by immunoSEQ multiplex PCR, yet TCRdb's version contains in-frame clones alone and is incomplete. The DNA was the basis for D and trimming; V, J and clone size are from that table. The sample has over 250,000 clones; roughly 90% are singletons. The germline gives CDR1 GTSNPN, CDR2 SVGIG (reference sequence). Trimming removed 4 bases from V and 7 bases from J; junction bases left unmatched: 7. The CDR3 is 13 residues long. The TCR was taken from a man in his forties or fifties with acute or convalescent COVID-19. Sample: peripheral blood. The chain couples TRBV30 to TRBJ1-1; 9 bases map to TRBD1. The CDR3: CAWTLTGGGEAFF. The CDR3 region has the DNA TGTGCCTGGACCCTCACAGGGGGCGGTGAAGCTTTCTTT.